The 4 T cell receptor beta chains in this list originate from one sample, sequenced in a study of shared clonotypes between healthy human individuals. The data were produced by immunoSEQ multiplex PCR, yet TCRdb's version contains in-frame clones alone and is incomplete. This table has about 960,000 clones, approximately 80% appearing once. The sample was memory CD4+ T cells sorted from blood. Subset indicated: CD45RA-negative fraction. The receptors here all came from a young man in good health.

The table lists this clone with a few counts. At the DNA level, this CDR3 is encoded by other sequences in the same sample as well. The V gene is TRBV9, the J gene TRBJ1-5; 10 nucleotides agree with TRBD1. The CDR3 is made up of 14 amino acids. The germline gives CDR1 SGDLS, CDR2 YYNGEE. Trimming removed 3 bases from V and 5 bases from J; junction bases left unmatched: 2. This CDR3 is CASSAGQGDQPQHF. Here the CDR3 DNA reads TGTGCCAGCAGCGCTGGACAGGGGGATCAGCCCCAGCATTTT.

In its sample, this clone was seen once. The genes are TRBV7-8 and TRBJ2-2, with unresolved D. The V end lost 4 bases, the J end lost 1 base, and 13 bases lay between the germline ends. Per germline, CDR1 SGHVS and CDR2 FQNEAQ. CDR3 size: 16 residues. CDR3 in DNA: TGTGCCAGCAGCTCTCTGGCGGCACTGAACACCGGGGAGCTGTTTTTT. Its translation: CASSSLAALNTGELFF. The full variable domain, completed using reference TRBV7-8 and TRBJ2-2, is GAGVSQSPRYKVAKRGQDVALRCDPISGHVSLFWYQQALGQGPEFLTYFQNEAQLDKSGLPSDRFFAERPEGSVSTLKIQRTQQEDSAVYLCASSSLAALNTGELFFGEGSRLTVL.

This clone is a singleton in its sample. The same CDR3 also results from other DNA sequences found in this sample. The J gene is TRBJ1-1, the V gene TRBV18; D ambiguous. This CDR3 is 12 amino acids long. Deletions cut 3 bases from V and 4 bases from J, with 6 bases between. Germline V lookup: CDR1 KGHSH, CDR2 LQKENI. CDR3 sequence (DNA): TGTGCCAGCTCACCCGGTAGCACTGAAGCTTTCTTT. The encoded protein is CASSPGSTEAFF.

The J gene is TRBJ2-3, the V gene TRBV20-1; unclear D gene. V lost 4 bases to trimming and J lost 9 bases, with 11 bases between them. Germline CDR1 and CDR2: DFQATT and SNEGSKA (reference sequence). CDR3 length: 11 amino acids. CDR3 sequence reads: CSATSGRTQYF. CDR3 DNA: TGCAGTGCTACGAGTGGAAGAACGCAGTATTTT.